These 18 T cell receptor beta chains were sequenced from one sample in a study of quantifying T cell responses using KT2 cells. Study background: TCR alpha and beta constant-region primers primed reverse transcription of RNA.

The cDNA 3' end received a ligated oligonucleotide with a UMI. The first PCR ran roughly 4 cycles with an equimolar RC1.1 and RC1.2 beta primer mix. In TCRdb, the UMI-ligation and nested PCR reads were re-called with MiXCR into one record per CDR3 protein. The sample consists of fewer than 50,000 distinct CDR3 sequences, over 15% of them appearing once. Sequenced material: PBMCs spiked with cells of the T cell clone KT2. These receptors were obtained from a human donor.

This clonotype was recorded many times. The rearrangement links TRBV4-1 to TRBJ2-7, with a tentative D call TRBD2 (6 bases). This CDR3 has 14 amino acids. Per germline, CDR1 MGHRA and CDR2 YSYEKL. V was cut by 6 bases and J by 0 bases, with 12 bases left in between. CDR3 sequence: CASRAGFPSYEQYF. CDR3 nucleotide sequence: TGCGCCAGCAGGGCGGGGTTCCCCTCCTACGAGCAGTACTTC.

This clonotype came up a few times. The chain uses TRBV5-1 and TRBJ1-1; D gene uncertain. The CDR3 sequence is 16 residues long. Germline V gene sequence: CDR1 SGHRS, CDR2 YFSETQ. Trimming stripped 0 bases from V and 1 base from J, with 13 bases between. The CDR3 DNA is TGCGCCAGCAGCTTGGGAACGCCTCGACAGAACACTGAAGCTTTCTTT. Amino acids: CASSLGTPRQNTEAFF. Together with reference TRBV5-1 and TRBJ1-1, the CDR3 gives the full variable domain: KAGVTQTPRYLIKTRGQQVTLSCSPISGHRSVSWYQQTPGQGLQFLFEYFSETQRNKGNFPGRFSGRQFSNSRSEMNVSTLELGDSALYLCASSLGTPRQNTEAFFGQGTRLTVV.

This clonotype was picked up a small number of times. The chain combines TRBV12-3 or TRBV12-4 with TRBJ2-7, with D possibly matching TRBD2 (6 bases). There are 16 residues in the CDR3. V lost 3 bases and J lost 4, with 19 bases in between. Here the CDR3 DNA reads TGTGCCAGCAGTTTCCCGGGGCCTAGCGAGAGATACGAGCAGTACTTC. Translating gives CASSFPGPSERYEQYF.

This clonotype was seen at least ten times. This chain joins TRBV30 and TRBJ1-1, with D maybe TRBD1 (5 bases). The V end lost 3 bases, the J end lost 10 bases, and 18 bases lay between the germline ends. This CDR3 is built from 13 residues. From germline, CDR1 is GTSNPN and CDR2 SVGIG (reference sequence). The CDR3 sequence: CAWREGTDGRAFF. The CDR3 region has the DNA TGTGCCTGGAGAGAAGGGACGGACGGGAGAGCTTTCTTT.

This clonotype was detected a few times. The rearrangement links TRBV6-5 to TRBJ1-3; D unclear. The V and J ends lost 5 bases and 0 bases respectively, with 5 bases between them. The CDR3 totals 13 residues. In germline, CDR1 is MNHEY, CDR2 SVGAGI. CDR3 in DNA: TGTGCCAGCAGTGTGAACTCTGGAAACACCATATATTTT. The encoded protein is CASSVNSGNTIYF.

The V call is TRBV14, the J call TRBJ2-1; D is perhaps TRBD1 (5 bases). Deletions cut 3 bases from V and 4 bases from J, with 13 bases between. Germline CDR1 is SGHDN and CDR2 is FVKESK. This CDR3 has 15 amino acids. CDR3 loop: CASSQGSGAYNEQFF. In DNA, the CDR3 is TGTGCCAGCAGCCAGGGTTCTGGGGCTTACAATGAGCAGTTCTTC.

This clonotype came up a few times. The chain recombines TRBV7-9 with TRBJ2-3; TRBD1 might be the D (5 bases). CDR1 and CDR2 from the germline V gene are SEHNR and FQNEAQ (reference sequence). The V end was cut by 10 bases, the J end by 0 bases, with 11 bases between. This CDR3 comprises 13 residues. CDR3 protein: CATPQGSTDTQYF. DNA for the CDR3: TGTGCCACCCCGCAGGGTAGCACAGATACGCAGTATTTT.

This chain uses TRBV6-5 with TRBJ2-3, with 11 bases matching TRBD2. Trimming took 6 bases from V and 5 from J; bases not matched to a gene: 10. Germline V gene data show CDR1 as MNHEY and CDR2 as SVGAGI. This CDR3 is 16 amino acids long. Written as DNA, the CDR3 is TGTGCCAGCAGCCGATTAGCGGGGGGGCGTAAAGATACGCAGTATTTT. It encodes CASSRLAGGRKDTQYF.

The DNA for the CDR3 is TGCAGTGCTAGAACCACAGGGGCTTCTCGGTCACCCCTCCACTTT. It codes for CSARTTGASRSPLHF. The chain has TRBV20-1 and TRBJ1-6; TRBD1 aligns across 7 bases. Germline V lookup: CDR1 DFQATT, CDR2 SNEGSKA (reference sequence). CDR3 length equals 15 residues. The V and J ends lost 2 bases and 10 bases, in that order; junction bases with no gene match: 11.

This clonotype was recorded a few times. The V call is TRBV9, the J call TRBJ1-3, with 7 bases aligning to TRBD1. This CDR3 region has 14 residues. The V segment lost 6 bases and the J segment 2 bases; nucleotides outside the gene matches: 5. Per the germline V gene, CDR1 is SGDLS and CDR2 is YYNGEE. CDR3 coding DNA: TGTGCCAGCACGCCACAGGGGACTGGAAACACCATATATTTT. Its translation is CASTPQGTGNTIYF.

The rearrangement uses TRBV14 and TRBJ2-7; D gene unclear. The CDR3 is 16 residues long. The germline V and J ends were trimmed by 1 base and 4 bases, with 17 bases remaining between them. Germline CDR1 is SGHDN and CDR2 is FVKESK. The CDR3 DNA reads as TGTGCCAGCAGCCAAGGGCTGAGTTTGGCTGCTTACGAGCAGTACTTC. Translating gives CASSQGLSLAAYEQYF.

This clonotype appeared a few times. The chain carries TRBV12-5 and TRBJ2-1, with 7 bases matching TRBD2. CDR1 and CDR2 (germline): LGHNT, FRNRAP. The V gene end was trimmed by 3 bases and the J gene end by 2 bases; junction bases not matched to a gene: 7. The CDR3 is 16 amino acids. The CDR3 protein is CASGFSGREPYNEQFF. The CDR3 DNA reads TGTGCTAGTGGTTTTTCTGGGCGGGAGCCCTACAATGAGCAGTTCTTC.

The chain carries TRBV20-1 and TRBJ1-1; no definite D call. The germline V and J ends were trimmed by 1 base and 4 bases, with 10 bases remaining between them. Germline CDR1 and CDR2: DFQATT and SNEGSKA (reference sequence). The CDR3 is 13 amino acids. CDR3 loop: CSARGGSSTEAFF. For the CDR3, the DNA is TGCAGTGCTAGAGGGGGTTCGAGCACTGAAGCTTTCTTT.

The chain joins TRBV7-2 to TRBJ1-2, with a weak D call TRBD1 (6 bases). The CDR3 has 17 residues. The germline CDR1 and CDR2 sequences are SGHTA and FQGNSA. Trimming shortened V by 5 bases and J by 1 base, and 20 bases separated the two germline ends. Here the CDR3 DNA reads TGTGCCAGCAGCCCCAGATTGGGGACACCCAATAACTATGGCTACACCTTC. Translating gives CASSPRLGTPNNYGYTF.

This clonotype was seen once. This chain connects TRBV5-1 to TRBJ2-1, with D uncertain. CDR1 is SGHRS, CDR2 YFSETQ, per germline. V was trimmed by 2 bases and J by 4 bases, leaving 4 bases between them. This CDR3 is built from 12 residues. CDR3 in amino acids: CASSFQYNEQFF. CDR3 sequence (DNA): TGCGCCAGCAGCTTTCAATACAATGAGCAGTTCTTC.

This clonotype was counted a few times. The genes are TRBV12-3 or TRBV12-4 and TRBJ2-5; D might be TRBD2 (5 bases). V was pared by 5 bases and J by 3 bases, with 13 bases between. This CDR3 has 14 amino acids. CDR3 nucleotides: TGTGCCAGCAGTCGGACCGACTACAAAGAGACCCAGTACTTC. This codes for CASSRTDYKETQYF.

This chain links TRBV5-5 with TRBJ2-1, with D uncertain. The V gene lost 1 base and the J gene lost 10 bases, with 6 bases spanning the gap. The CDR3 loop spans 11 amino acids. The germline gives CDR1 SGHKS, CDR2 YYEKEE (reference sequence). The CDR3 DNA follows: TGTGCCAGCAGCTTGTCCCGGGAGCAGTTCTTC. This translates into CASSLSREQFF.

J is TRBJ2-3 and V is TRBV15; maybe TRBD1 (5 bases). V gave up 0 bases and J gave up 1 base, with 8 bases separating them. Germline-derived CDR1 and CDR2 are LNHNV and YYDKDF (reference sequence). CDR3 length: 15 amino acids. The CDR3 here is CATSREGVRTDTQYF. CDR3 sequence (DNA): TGTGCCACCAGCAGAGAAGGGGTCCGCACAGATACGCAGTATTTT.